This TCR beta chain emerged from a study of chemoradiotherapy in HPV16-positive cancers. Study details: Candidate HPV-specific T-cell clones and common TCR motifs came from functional assays in a couple of HPV16-positive patients.

About this clone: The antigen is undetermined.

Findings and limits, study-wide: Candidate HPV-specific clones and E7-related TCR motifs grew in tumor during treatment.

Repeated repertoire sampling spanned the course of chemoradiotherapy. The data were produced by immunoSEQ multiplex PCR, yet TCRdb's version contains in-frame clones alone and is incomplete. The table shows approximately 8,000 clones, with roughly two thirds occurring only once. CDR3 size: 15 residues. The germline CDR1 and CDR2 sequences are KGHSH and LQKENI. The junction had 6 bases not matched to a gene; V was cut back by 3 bases and J by 5 bases. The sample was gathered from a patient who underwent chemoradiotherapy. This clonotype was obtained from a human donor with HPV-associated anogenital cancer. V usage is TRBV18 and J usage is TRBJ2-2, with 7 bases aligning to TRBD1. The CDR3 nucleotides are TGTGCCAGCTCACCCGGACAGGCAGAAACCGGGGAGCTGTTTTTT. Translated, it gives CASSPGQAETGELFF.